Listed here are 27 T cell receptor beta chains from one sample, sequenced in a study of T cell changes during pregnancy in multiple sclerosis. Profiled with immunoSEQ multiplex PCR; TCRdb holds only in-frame clones, not every one. The repertoire holds tens of thousands of clones, with roughly 90% as singletons. Sequencing used peripheral blood, obtained before pregnancy. The receptor set was obtained from a female donor with multiple sclerosis, enrolled in a pregnancy study.

This sequence joins TRBV19 and TRBJ2-3, with 11 bases matching TRBD2. Trimming cost V 2 bases and J 5 bases; bases outside gene matches: 9. Germline-derived CDR1 and CDR2 are LNHDA and SQIVND (reference sequence). This CDR3 is 17 amino acids long. CDR3: CASSITLAGGPQDTQYF. CDR3 DNA sequence: TGTGCCAGTAGTATAACCTTAGCGGGGGGGCCCCAAGATACGCAGTATTTT.

The chain has TRBV29-1 and TRBJ2-3, with 8 nucleotides matching TRBD2. The CDR3 length is 15 residues. V gave up 1 base and J gave up 1 base; unmatched junction bases: 4. Germline V gene sequence: CDR1 SQVTM, CDR2 ANQGSEA. The CDR3 DNA follows: TGCAGCGTTGAAGTCATGCGGGGGGGCACAGATACGCAGTATTTT. The encoded protein is CSVEVMRGGTDTQYF.

The V and J genes are TRBV18 and TRBJ1-1, with 7 bases lining up with TRBD1. The germline CDR1 and CDR2 sequences are KGHSH and LQKENI. This CDR3 has 15 residues. The V and J ends lost 1 base and 5 bases, in that order; junction bases with no gene match: 7. The CDR3 loop is CASSPQGAGYTEAFF. For the CDR3, the DNA is TGTGCCAGCTCACCACAGGGGGCAGGATATACTGAAGCTTTCTTT.

The chain has TRBV19 and TRBJ2-7; TRBD2 aligns across 7 bases. This CDR3 is 15 amino acids long. After removal of 4 bases from V and 4 bases from J, the junction contained 10 bases not matched to a gene. The V gene's germline CDR1 is LNHDA and CDR2 SQIVND (reference sequence). In DNA, the CDR3 is TGTGCCAGTAGTACCGCGGGGGAAGCGCGGTACGAGCAGTACTTC. Translating gives CASSTAGEARYEQYF.

The CDR3 DNA reads as TGTGCCAGCAGCAGTAGCTCTGGGGCCAACGTCCTGACTTTC. Protein: CASSSSSGANVLTF. The V gene is TRBV14, the J gene TRBJ2-6, with D hard to call. Germline V gene sequence: CDR1 SGHDN, CDR2 FVKESK. Trimming pared 5 bases from V and 0 bases from J, leaving 5 bases between. The CDR3 runs to 14 residues.

The chain joins TRBV6-5 to TRBJ1-2; maybe TRBD1 (5 bases). Germline loops: CDR1 MNHEY, CDR2 SVGAGI. The CDR3 runs to 12 residues. V was shortened by 10 bases and J by 7 bases, with 16 bases between the two germline ends. CDR3 bases: TGTGCCACCAGGGAGGGTTTAAGTGGCTACACCTTC. Encoded protein: CATREGLSGYTF.

The chain uses TRBV27 and TRBJ1-1; possible D gene TRBD1, 6 bases. V gave up 5 bases and J gave up 10 bases, with 11 bases separating them. The CDR3 has 11 amino acids. Germline V gene data show CDR1 as MNHEY and CDR2 as SMNVEV (reference sequence). CDR3: CASSTGWTAFF. In DNA, the CDR3 is TGTGCCAGCAGTACAGGGTGGACAGCTTTCTTT.

The chain recombines TRBV5-1 with TRBJ2-5; 7 bases line up with TRBD2. J lost 3 bases, V lost 0 bases, and 5 bases had no gene match. Looked up from germline, CDR1 is SGHRS and CDR2 is YFSETQ. This CDR3 spans 15 amino acids. The CDR3 sequence is CASSLVRLAEETQYF. CDR3 nucleotides: TGCGCCAGCAGCTTGGTCCGACTAGCCGAAGAGACCCAGTACTTC.

This chain links TRBV25-1 with TRBJ2-1; D perhaps matches TRBD2 (5 bases). The ends were cut back, 10 bases at V and 4 bases at J, with 17 bases in the middle. The CDR3 runs 14 residues. Germline CDR1 and CDR2: MGHDK and SYGVNS. CDR3 DNA sequence: TGTGCCACCGCTTCGGCGGGTAGATACAATGAGCAGTTCTTC. As protein: CATASAGRYNEQFF.

The chain combines TRBV30 with TRBJ2-1; no firm D call. Trimming shortened V by 4 bases and J by 0 bases, and 4 bases separated the two germline ends. The germline gives CDR1 GTSNPN, CDR2 SVGIG (reference sequence). The CDR3 sequence is 12 residues long. The CDR3 region has the DNA TGTGCCTGGATGCGCTCCTACAATGAGCAGTTCTTC. Translated, it gives CAWMRSYNEQFF.

This clone has just one count. The chain recombines TRBV6-1 with TRBJ2-5; D is uncertain. CDR1 is MNHNS and CDR2 is SASEGT in the germline V gene. V lost 2 bases and J 3 bases, leaving 13 bases between the germline ends. This CDR3 region has 15 residues. The CDR3 reads CASSERRELEETQYF. The DNA for the CDR3 is TGTGCCAGCAGTGAACGCCGTGAACTTGAAGAGACCCAGTACTTC.

The rearrangement links TRBV2 to TRBJ2-1, with D uncertain. Germline assignment: CDR1 SNHLY and CDR2 FYNNEI. Between the trimmed V and J ends, which lost 3 bases and 5 bases, there was a span of 8 bases. The CDR3 loop spans 13 amino acids. DNA for the CDR3: TGTGCCAGCAGTGACAGGAACCACAATGAGCAGTTCTTC. Protein product: CASSDRNHNEQFF. Filled out from reference TRBV2 and TRBJ2-1, the complete variable domain reads EPEVTQTPSHQVTQMGQEVILRCVPISNHLYFYWYRQILGQKVEFLVSFYNNEISEKSEIFDDQFSVERPDGSNFTLKIRSTKLEDSAMYFCASSDRNHNEQFFGPGTRLTVL.

This clone has only one observation. The chain has TRBV6-6 and TRBJ2-5; 8 bases fit TRBD1. Germline lookup yields CDR1 MNHNY and CDR2 SVGAGI (reference sequence). The CDR3 is 12 residues long. V lost 2 bases to trimming and J lost 9 bases; unmatched junction nucleotides: 2. The CDR3 DNA reads as TGTGCCAGCAGTTACGACAGGGGAGCCCAGTACTTC. Protein sequence: CASSYDRGAQYF.

This rearrangement joins TRBV18 to TRBJ2-5; weak D call: TRBD1 (6 bases). This CDR3 contains 17 residues. From germline, CDR1 is KGHSH and CDR2 LQKENI. The V gene lost 0 bases and the J gene lost 2 bases, with 16 bases spanning the gap. The CDR3: CASSPPQLGGWQETQYF. As DNA, the CDR3 is TGTGCCAGCTCACCACCTCAGCTAGGGGGTTGGCAAGAGACCCAGTACTTC.

J is TRBJ1-2 and V is TRBV6-5, with a tentative D call TRBD1 (6 bases). CDR1 and CDR2 (germline): MNHEY, SVGAGI. The CDR3 covers 13 residues. Trimming pared 6 bases from V and 4 bases from J, leaving 12 bases between. CDR3: CASSPGARYGYTF. CDR3 DNA sequence: TGTGCCAGCAGCCCAGGGGCCCGCTATGGCTACACCTTC.

This clone turned up a few times. The chain combines TRBV19 with TRBJ2-2; a weak D match, TRBD1 (6 bases). The germline CDR1 and CDR2 sequences are LNHDA and SQIVND (reference sequence). V lost 6 bases to trimming and J lost 1 base, with 6 bases between them. The CDR3 contains 13 residues. CDR3 bases: TGTGCCAGTAGGGACAGGAACACCGGGGAGCTGTTTTTT. Translating gives CASRDRNTGELFF.

This chain connects TRBV18 to TRBJ1-1; the match to TRBD1 covers 7 bases. The trim removed 3 bases at V and 5 bases at J, leaving 6 bases unmatched. The CDR3 length is 14 residues. Germline CDR1 is KGHSH and CDR2 is LQKENI. CDR3 bases: TGTGCCAGCTCACCTTACAGGGGCGAGACTGAAGCTTTCTTT. Its translation: CASSPYRGETEAFF. The full variable domain, rest sourced from reference TRBV18 and TRBJ1-1, is NAGVMQNPRHLVRRRGQEARLRCSPMKGHSHVYWYRQLPEEGLKFMVYLQKENIIDESGMPKERFSAEFPKEGPSILRIQQVVRGDSAAYFCASSPYRGETEAFFGQGTRLTVV.

This clone was counted a single time. The chain combines TRBV19 with TRBJ2-2, with TRBD1 matching over 9 bases. The CDR3 covers 17 residues. The J segment lost 7 bases and the V segment lost 6 bases, leaving 15 bases of the junction unmatched. Germline values: CDR1 LNHDA, CDR2 SQIVND (reference sequence). CDR3 protein: CASRTQGTGNLVGELFF. DNA for the CDR3: TGTGCCAGTAGGACCCAAGGGACAGGGAATTTGGTCGGGGAGCTGTTTTTT. The full variable domain, its missing parts supplied by reference TRBV19 and TRBJ2-2, is DGGITQSPKYLFRKEGQNVTLSCEQNLNHDAMYWYRQDPGQGLRLIYYSQIVNDFQKGDIAEGYSVSREKKESFPLTVTSAQKNPTAFYLCASRTQGTGNLVGELFFGEGSRLTVL.

The J gene is TRBJ1-6, the V gene TRBV6-5; 9 positions agree with TRBD1. CDR1 and CDR2 from the germline V gene are MNHEY and SVGAGI. The CDR3 runs 14 residues. Trimming removed 8 bases from V and 6 bases from J; junction bases left unmatched: 5. This CDR3 is CASSTGQGNSPLHF. CDR3 sequence (DNA): TGTGCCAGCTCAACGGGACAGGGTAATTCACCCCTCCACTTT.

V gene TRBV5-4 combines with J gene TRBJ2-7, with 9 bases that match TRBD1. The CDR3 is 15 residues long. Germline values: CDR1 SGHNT, CDR2 YYREEE (reference sequence). The trim removed 2 bases at V and 6 bases at J, leaving 9 bases unmatched. The DNA of the CDR3 is TGTGCCAGCAGCTTCGGTGGACAGGGGTTTGGCGAGCAGTACTTC. Residues: CASSFGGQGFGEQYF.

The chain employs TRBV11-2 and TRBJ2-3; 11 bases fit TRBD2. This CDR3 is 18 amino acids long. From germline, CDR1 is SGHAT and CDR2 FQNNGV. V lost 5 bases to trimming and J lost 2 bases; unmatched junction nucleotides: 12. The CDR3 loop reads CASSAGSGGALFTDTQYF. Here the CDR3 DNA reads TGTGCCAGCAGCGCGGGTAGCGGGGGGGCCTTGTTCACAGATACGCAGTATTTT.

For the CDR3, the DNA is TGCGCCAGCAGCTTTAGATCTAGGACAGGGTGGAATCAAGAGACCCAGTACTTC. Translated: CASSFRSRTGWNQETQYF. V gene TRBV5-1 combines with J gene TRBJ2-5, with 8 bases matching TRBD1. The CDR3 has 18 residues. The germline CDR1 and CDR2 sequences are SGHRS and YFSETQ. After removal of 2 bases from V and 2 bases from J, the junction contained 14 bases not matched to a gene.

This sequence joins TRBV6-6 and TRBJ1-5; D may be TRBD1 (5 bases). Germline lookup yields CDR1 MNHNY and CDR2 SVGAGI (reference sequence). This CDR3 is 14 amino acids long. The V gene lost 2 bases and the J gene lost 7 bases, with 12 bases spanning the gap. This CDR3 is CASSYGGERQPQHF. The DNA for the CDR3 is TGTGCCAGCAGTTACGGAGGGGAGAGACAGCCCCAGCATTTT.

This chain joins TRBV19 and TRBJ2-1; perhaps TRBD2 as D (6 bases). V was pared by 7 bases and J by 7 bases, with 11 bases between. The CDR3 is made up of 12 amino acids. Germline V gene sequence: CDR1 LNHDA, CDR2 SQIVND (reference sequence). This chain's CDR3 is CASTSGGNEQFF. The CDR3 DNA sequence: TGTGCCAGTACTTCAGGAGGGAATGAGCAGTTCTTC.

This clone was seen only a few times. CDR3 region: CASSFLQVPNTEAFF. CDR3 DNA sequence: TGTGCCAGCAGCTTTCTACAGGTTCCGAACACTGAAGCTTTCTTT. J is TRBJ1-1 and V is TRBV5-6; tentatively, D is TRBD1 (5 bases). This CDR3 has 15 amino acids. V lost 2 bases and J lost 1, with 12 bases in between. Per germline, CDR1 SGHDT and CDR2 YYEEEE.

This chain connects TRBV9 to TRBJ1-2; D ambiguous. From germline, CDR1 is SGDLS and CDR2 YYNGEE. The length of the CDR3 is 12 residues. Trimming removed 6 bases from V and 7 bases from J, with 13 bases in between. CDR3 in amino acids: CASNSEGGGYTF. CDR3 coding DNA: TGTGCCAGCAACTCCGAAGGAGGTGGCTACACCTTC. Using reference TRBV9 and TRBJ1-2 for the parts outside the CDR3, the full variable domain is DSGVTQTPKHLITATGQRVTLRCSPRSGDLSVYWYQQSLDQGLQFLIQYYNGEERAKGNILERFSAQQFPDLHSELNLSSLELGDSALYFCASNSEGGGYTFGSGTRLTVV.

CDR3 nucleotides: TGCAGCGTTGCGGTCCAAGAGACCCAGTACTTC. Its translation: CSVAVQETQYF. The rearrangement uses TRBV29-1 and TRBJ2-5; no clear D. The CDR3 has 11 amino acids. With 4 bases removed from V and 1 base from J, the gap between germline ends came to 4 bases. The germline V gene encodes CDR1 SQVTM and CDR2 ANQGSEA.